One and the same sample provided the 5 T cell receptor beta chains below, sequenced in a study of T cells after yellow fever vaccination (dated by TCRdb to between 2019 and 2020). To prepare the library, 5' RACE was applied. TCRdb lists the instrument as Illumina HiSeq 2500. Clones were called with MiXCR by TCRdb after fastp trimmed the public reads at Q25, and only in-frame beta chains were retained. CDR3 protein sequences are deduplicated, and each keeps its most common genes and DNA. This sample is represented by 450,000 to 550,000 distinct CDR3 sequences; 21% of them were singletons. The ten largest clones take up approximately 16% of the sample. What this sample's treatment or condition label stands for: live attenuated yellow fever vaccine strain. The starting material was PBMCs, obtained 20 to 25 days after the first yellow fever vaccination. The receptors were gathered from a man younger than 30 who received the YFV17D yellow fever vaccine.

This clonotype was seen only a few times. V and J are TRBV10-3 and TRBJ1-5; D is unclear. The CDR3 is 15 amino acids. V lost 0 bases and J lost 4, with 10 bases in between. Germline lookup yields CDR1 ENHRY and CDR2 SYGVKD. CDR3 sequence reads: CAISESRAANQPQHF. For the CDR3, the DNA is TGTGCCATCAGTGAGTCGAGGGCTGCGAATCAGCCCCAGCATTTT.

This chain connects TRBV7-3 to TRBJ2-5; D gene unclear. Germline V lookup: CDR1 SGHTA, CDR2 FQGTGA. Trimming cost V 5 bases and J 6 bases, with 16 bases left between them. This CDR3 has 14 amino acids. The CDR3 bases are TGTGCCAGCAGCCCCCTTGCCGGTACGCAGACCCAGTACTTC. Translated, it gives CASSPLAGTQTQYF.

The chain links TRBV4-2 to TRBJ2-1, with TRBD2 matching over 9 bases. After removal of 0 bases from V and 6 bases from J, the junction contained 6 bases not matched to a gene. Germline assignment: CDR1 LGHNA and CDR2 YNFKEQ. CDR3 length: 16 amino acids. The CDR3 region has the DNA TGTGCCAGCAGCCAAGATAGGCGGGGGGGAATCAATGAGCAGTTCTTC. Translated, it gives CASSQDRRGGINEQFF.

This clonotype was detected only a few times. The rearrangement links TRBV20-1 to TRBJ2-5, with D tentatively TRBD2 (5 bases). Germline CDR1 and CDR2: DFQATT and SNEGSKA (reference sequence). The CDR3 covers 13 residues. The V end was cut by 1 base, the J end by 5 bases, with 11 bases between. CDR3 loop: CSARGGLGETQYF. The CDR3, as DNA: TGCAGTGCTAGAGGAGGACTTGGGGAGACCCAGTACTTC.

This clonotype occurred many times. The gene calls are TRBV6-4 and TRBJ1-2; tentatively, D is TRBD1 (6 bases). CDR3 length: 12 amino acids. CDR1 MRHNA and CDR2 SNTAGT come from the germline V gene. The V end was cut by 5 bases, the J end by 4 bases, with 8 bases between. The CDR3 protein is CASSSDSYGYTF. DNA for the CDR3: TGTGCCAGCAGTTCGGACAGCTATGGCTACACCTTC.